Sequencing of this T cell receptor beta chain was carried out in a study of T cell repertoires in cytomegalovirus infection. Study-level information: Epitope selection comprised recently identified HLA-C-restricted CMV epitopes and well-studied HLA-B-restricted CMV epitopes.

Whole-study findings and limits: It was HLA-C-restricted CMV-specific TCR beta clonotypes that dominated the response ex vivo.

In its sample, this clonotype was seen a few times. Its antigen remains unknown. Germline-derived CDR1 and CDR2 are SGHRS and YFSETQ. Trimming took 3 bases from V and 2 from J; bases not matched to a gene: 4. CDR3 length: 15 residues. One entry per CDR3 protein results from TCRdb running MiXCR on the reads. The data show a few hundred thousand distinct CDR3 sequences, around two fifths seen once. Source: cultured PBMCs, taken from culture after CMV antigen stimulation. This TCR derives from a human donor in good health (CMV status not recorded). Some clones in this sample may be carry-over from other donors' samples. The genes are TRBV5-1 and TRBJ2-1, with TRBD1 matching 8 bases. The CDR3 nucleotides read TGCGCCAGCAGCTGGACAGGGATGCCCTACAATGAGCAGTTCTTC. Encoded protein: CASSWTGMPYNEQFF.